The present T cell receptor beta chain was sequenced within a study of blood T cell repertoires in COVID-19. Original processing methods: Estimated nucleated cell counts came from reference gene primer amplification. Repertoires were generated with immunoSEQ multiplex PCR, while TCRdb's copy carries only in-frame clones and drops some. That table gives V, J and clone size, and the DNA gave D and trimming. The sample consists of approximately 300,000 clones, more than 80% of them appearing once. This CDR3 has 16 residues. Unmatched junction bases numbered 13, after V lost 0 bases and J lost 5 bases. Germline V CDR1 and CDR2: GTSNPN, SVGIG (reference sequence).

Sequenced material: peripheral blood. This receptor was taken from a woman aged 25 to 39 with COVID-19, enrolled during active disease. V and J are TRBV30 and TRBJ2-7, with TRBD2 identical over 7 bases. In DNA form, the CDR3 reads TGTGCCTGGAGTGTACGTTTTAGACTAGCCGGTGACGAGCAGTACTTC. It specifies CAWSVRFRLAGDEQYF.